The 32 T cell receptor beta chains given below trace back to one sample, sequenced in a study of vaccination and CD4 T cells after COVID-19. The Oncomine TCR Beta short-read assay generated sequence data from the DNA of cultured CD4+ T cells. One entry per CDR3 protein, called by TCRdb with MiXCR from the PCR reads. In the table there are around 26,000 distinct CDR3 sequences, over 60% of which are singletons. The sample's treatment: roughly 10-day PBMC culture with coronavirus spike peptide pools or control peptides (ViraFEST assay). For these TCRs, the target antigens are not known. Material: CD4+ T cells from blood, cultured in vitro. The receptors were sampled from a human donor who had recovered from COVID-19.

V gene TRBV10-3 combines with J gene TRBJ2-7; 11 bases agree with TRBD2. CDR1 is ENHRY, CDR2 SYGVKD, per germline. The CDR3 spans 14 residues. The J segment lost 3 bases and the V segment lost 10 bases, leaving 8 bases of the junction unmatched. The CDR3, as DNA: TGTGCCACCAGGACTAGCGGGCCGAACTACGAGCAGTACTTC. Protein: CATRTSGPNYEQYF.

This clonotype was seen a handful of times. The chain has TRBV6-1 and TRBJ1-1; TRBD1 matches at 10 bases. Germline CDR1 and CDR2: MNHNS and SASEGT. Trimming at V came to 6 bases and at J to 2 bases, leaving 15 bases not matched to a gene. The CDR3 has 18 amino acids. This chain's CDR3 is CASSRDRGRRGINTEAFF. CDR3 DNA sequence: TGTGCCAGCAGCCGCGACAGGGGGCGTCGGGGTATTAACACTGAAGCTTTCTTT.

The V call is TRBV20-1, the J call TRBJ2-1; D possibly corresponds to TRBD2 (6 bases). Germline V gives CDR1 DFQATT, CDR2 SNEGSKA (reference sequence). The CDR3 extends over 15 amino acids. V lost 3 bases, J lost 5 bases, and 17 bases lay in between. CDR3 sequence reads: CSARPTNSGHNEQFF. As DNA, the CDR3 is TGCAGTGCTAGGCCAACTAATAGCGGCCACAATGAGCAGTTCTTC.

The chain has TRBV20-1 and TRBJ2-3; 9 bases are a match to TRBD2. Germline values: CDR1 DFQATT, CDR2 SNEGSKA (reference sequence). The ends lost 5 bases at V and 2 bases at J; junction bases unmatched: 20. There are 19 residues in the CDR3. CDR3 protein: CSASPTGLAGYTNTDTQYF. CDR3 nucleotide sequence: TGCAGTGCTTCCCCCACTGGGCTAGCGGGATACACCAACACAGATACGCAGTATTTT.

The V gene is TRBV20-1, the J gene TRBJ1-6, with a tentative D call TRBD1 (5 bases). The V end was cut by 3 bases, the J end by 12 bases, with 21 bases between. Germline assignment: CDR1 DFQATT and CDR2 SNEGSKA (reference sequence). This CDR3 has 15 amino acids. CDR3 in amino acids: CSARGRVSPSGPLHF. CDR3 coding DNA: TGCAGTGCTAGGGGCAGGGTGTCCCCTTCAGGACCCCTCCACTTT.

This rearrangement joins TRBV28 to TRBJ1-5, with a tentative D call TRBD1 (6 bases). Per the germline V gene, CDR1 is MDHEN and CDR2 is SYDVKM. Trimming pared 6 bases from V and 9 bases from J, leaving 21 bases between. The CDR3 totals 15 residues. CDR3 region: CASRGAAGIVRPQHF. CDR3 bases: TGTGCCAGCAGGGGGGCGGCAGGGATCGTGCGGCCCCAGCATTTT.

This clonotype came up a few times. J is TRBJ2-2 and V is TRBV15; 8 bases map to TRBD1. The CDR3 loop spans 19 amino acids. Germline CDR1 reads LNHNV; CDR2 reads YYDKDF (reference sequence). The junction had 14 bases not matched to a gene; V was cut back by 0 bases and J by 5 bases. The CDR3 bases are TGTGCCACCAGCAGAGATACCCACGACACAGGGGGTAGGACCGGGGAGCTGTTTTTT. It encodes CATSRDTHDTGGRTGELFF.

This clonotype was picked up a small number of times. The V and J genes are TRBV27 and TRBJ2-7, with 8 bases aligning to TRBD2. V trimming: 4 bases; J trimming: 1 base; junction bases outside the gene matches: 6. Germline V CDR1 and CDR2: MNHEY, SMNVEV (reference sequence). The CDR3 covers 15 residues. The CDR3 nucleotides are TGTGCCAGCAGTTCCCCCGGGACTAGGTCCTACGAGCAGTACTTC. The encoded protein is CASSSPGTRSYEQYF.

The chain joins TRBV20-1 to TRBJ2-5; 9 nucleotides match TRBD2. The CDR3 totals 15 residues. Germline CDR1 is DFQATT and CDR2 is SNEGSKA (reference sequence). V lost 0 bases and J lost 5; bases outside the gene matches: 7. The CDR3 sequence: CSARDEREAGETQYF. CDR3 nucleotides: TGCAGTGCTAGAGACGAGCGGGAGGCGGGGGAGACCCAGTACTTC.

CDR3 DNA sequence: TGTGCCAGCAGTCCATCCTACACCGGGGAGCTGTTTTTT. Its protein is CASSPSYTGELFF. The V and J genes are TRBV28 and TRBJ2-2; D unclear. CDR3 size: 13 residues. The V end was cut by 5 bases, the J end by 3 bases, with 7 bases between. Looked up from germline, CDR1 is MDHEN and CDR2 is SYDVKM.

The CDR3 DNA is TGTGCCAGCAGTCTGACAGGGACAAATGGCTACACCTTC. Translating it yields CASSLTGTNGYTF. The chain employs TRBV2 and TRBJ1-2; TRBD1 matches 7 bases. The V segment lost 5 bases and the J segment 6 bases; nucleotides outside the gene matches: 6. The CDR3 is 13 residues long. The germline V gene encodes CDR1 SNHLY and CDR2 FYNNEI.

CDR3 in amino acids: CSVPGSSYNSPLHF. CDR3 bases: TGCAGTGTACCAGGGAGCTCCTATAATTCACCCCTCCACTTT. The chain is built from TRBV20-1 and TRBJ1-6; tentatively, D is TRBD1 (5 bases). The V gene's germline CDR1 is DFQATT and CDR2 SNEGSKA (reference sequence). V was clipped by 7 bases and J by 0 bases, with 10 bases between them. The CDR3 is 14 residues long.

The chain links TRBV20-1 to TRBJ1-1, with TRBD1 identical over 12 bases. Germline values: CDR1 DFQATT, CDR2 SNEGSKA (reference sequence). The CDR3 covers 14 residues. CDR3 protein: CRAGTGGMNTEAFF. The CDR3 nucleotides are TGCAGGGCGGGGACAGGGGGCATGAACACTGAAGCTTTCTTT.

This chain links TRBV21-1 with TRBJ2-7; TRBD2, as called in the table, went unchecked against the DNA. TRBV21-1 is an annotated pseudogene. This CDR3 is 15 amino acids long. Here the CDR3 DNA reads TGTGCCAGCAGCAAAGAGGCGACTAGAAGCTACGAGCAGTACTTC. It codes for CASSKEATRSYEQYF.

This chain connects TRBV7-8 to TRBJ1-3; TRBD1 matches 12 bases. Per germline, CDR1 SGHVS and CDR2 FQNEAQ. The trim removed 5 bases at V and 1 base at J, leaving 6 bases unmatched. This CDR3 has 17 amino acids. The CDR3 spells CASSARGQGASGNTIYF. The CDR3 bases are TGTGCCAGCAGCGCCAGGGGACAGGGGGCGTCTGGAAACACCATATATTTT.

The chain links TRBV24-1 to TRBJ2-7, with D possibly TRBD2 on 5 matching bases. The ends were cut back, 1 base at V and 9 bases at J, with 9 bases in the middle. The germline V gene encodes CDR1 KGHDR and CDR2 SFDVKD. This CDR3 region has 12 residues. The CDR3 DNA reads TGTGCCACCAGTGATTTAAGCGGAAGGCAGTACTTC. As protein: CATSDLSGRQYF.

This clonotype has just a few counts. The chain joins TRBV25-1 to TRBJ2-3, with D maybe TRBD1 (5 bases). Germline V gene lookup returns CDR1 MGHDK and CDR2 SYGVNS. CDR3 length: 13 amino acids. The V and J ends lost 1 base and 4 bases respectively, with 6 bases between them. CDR3 region: CASSEWGPDTQYF. For the CDR3, the DNA is TGTGCCAGCAGTGAATGGGGCCCAGATACGCAGTATTTT.

The J gene is TRBJ2-7, the V gene TRBV6-5; 9 bases match TRBD1. The CDR3 spans 14 residues. Trimming removed 2 bases from V and 5 bases from J; junction bases left unmatched: 4. Germline V gives CDR1 MNHEY, CDR2 SVGAGI. The CDR3 nucleotides are TGTGCCAGCAGTTACAACAGGGGGCCCCACGAGCAGTACTTC. Translating it yields CASSYNRGPHEQYF.

The rearrangement uses TRBV12-3 or TRBV12-4 and TRBJ1-5; unclear D gene. The CDR3 covers 13 residues. Trimming pared 6 bases from V and 0 bases from J, leaving 6 bases between. CDR3 nucleotides: TGTGCCAGCAGGACCTATAGCAATCAGCCCCAGCATTTT. This encodes CASRTYSNQPQHF.

This clonotype appeared once. This rearrangement joins TRBV27 to TRBJ1-1; tentative D call: TRBD1 (6 bases). Looked up from germline, CDR1 is MNHEY and CDR2 is SMNVEV (reference sequence). The CDR3 is 16 amino acids. V was trimmed by 5 bases and J by 8 bases, leaving 24 bases between them. The CDR3 nucleotides read TGTGCCAGCAGTCCACTCTCGACAGGTCGGTGGTTGGAAGCTTTCTTT. It is translated as CASSPLSTGRWLEAFF.

This clonotype was picked up a small number of times. This chain joins TRBV7-9 and TRBJ1-3; TRBD1 might be the D (6 bases). With 6 bases removed from V and 0 bases from J, the gap between germline ends came to 12 bases. The CDR3 totals 15 residues. Germline values: CDR1 SEHNR, CDR2 FQNEAQ (reference sequence). DNA of the CDR3: TGTGCCAGCAGACCCGGACAGAGCTCTGGAAACACCATATATTTT. It translates to CASRPGQSSGNTIYF.

V usage is TRBV6-1 and J usage is TRBJ2-1, with D possibly being TRBD2 (5 bases). The CDR3 consists of 16 residues. Germline V gene sequence: CDR1 MNHNS, CDR2 SASEGT. The V gene lost 7 bases and the J gene lost 3 bases, with 19 bases spanning the gap. CDR3: CASTPGMAESYNEQFF. The CDR3 DNA reads TGTGCCAGCACCCCGGGAATGGCAGAGAGCTACAATGAGCAGTTCTTC.

The rearrangement joins TRBV7-2 to TRBJ2-7, with 9 bases fitting TRBD2. V trimming: 6 bases; J trimming: 2 bases; junction bases outside the gene matches: 5. Germline V gene data show CDR1 as SGHTA and CDR2 as FQGNSA. This CDR3 has 14 amino acids. This CDR3 reads CASRAGGDTYEQYF. In DNA, the CDR3 is TGTGCCAGCAGGGCGGGAGGGGATACCTACGAGCAGTACTTC.

For the CDR3, the DNA is TGTGCCTGGAGTGTACGGGGGGTCGAGCAGTACTTC. Protein: CAWSVRGVEQYF. The chain has TRBV30 and TRBJ2-7; 7 positions match TRBD2. Germline-derived CDR1 and CDR2 are GTSNPN and SVGIG (reference sequence). This CDR3 region has 12 residues. Germline trimming cut 0 bases from V and 6 bases from J; bases unmatched to any gene: 2.

This chain connects TRBV30 to TRBJ2-5; D possibly uses TRBD1 or TRBD2 (5 bases each). CDR1 is GTSNPN and CDR2 is SVGIG in the germline V gene (reference sequence). V lost 4 bases and J lost 0, with 15 bases in between. The CDR3 totals 15 residues. The CDR3 reads CAWKTLWGNQETQYF. The DNA for the CDR3 is TGTGCCTGGAAAACCCTCTGGGGGAACCAAGAGACCCAGTACTTC.

Only one count was recorded for this clonotype. The chain combines TRBV7-9 with TRBJ1-2; D is unclear. The CDR3 loop spans 16 amino acids. The V end was cut by 1 base, the J end by 4 bases, with 16 bases between. The germline CDR1 and CDR2 sequences are SEHNR and FQNEAQ (reference sequence). CDR3 DNA: TGTGCCAGCAGCTTAGAGGCCGGCAGTAGTACCTATGGCTACACCTTC. Translated: CASSLEAGSSTYGYTF.

This clonotype has only a few counts. This chain uses TRBV7-6 with TRBJ2-7; 8 bases align to TRBD2. CDR1 is SGHVS and CDR2 is FNYEAQ in the germline V gene. The CDR3 runs 15 residues. V was clipped by 1 base and J by 0 bases; unmatched bases: 2. In DNA, the CDR3 is TGTGCCAGCAGCTTAGGCGGGGGGAGCTCCTACGAGCAGTACTTC. Amino acids: CASSLGGGSSYEQYF. Together with reference TRBV7-6 and TRBJ2-7, the CDR3 gives the full variable domain: GAGVSQSPRYKVTKRGQDVALRCDPISGHVSLYWYRQALGQGPEFLTYFNYEAQQDKSGLPNDRFSAERPEGSISTLTIQRTEQRDSAMYRCASSLGGGSSYEQYFGPGTRLTVT.

V is TRBV7-2 and J is TRBJ1-5, with D possibly being TRBD1 (5 bases). Germline V gene sequence: CDR1 SGHTA, CDR2 FQGNSA. CDR3 length: 15 residues. V was pared by 3 bases and J by 6 bases, with 15 bases between. CDR3 protein: CASSFRWGPGQPQHF. The CDR3 DNA reads TGTGCCAGCAGCTTTAGATGGGGCCCGGGTCAGCCCCAGCATTTT.

This chain connects TRBV10-3 to TRBJ2-3; D gene unclear. Germline CDR1 ENHRY, CDR2 SYGVKD. With 2 bases removed from V and 5 bases from J, the gap between germline ends came to 5 bases. The CDR3 is 12 amino acids. CDR3 sequence: CAISEDGDTQYF. Here the CDR3 DNA reads TGTGCCATCAGTGAGGACGGAGATACGCAGTATTTT.

This rearrangement joins TRBV7-9 to TRBJ1-2; 7 bases are a match to TRBD1. V shed 5 bases, J shed 8 bases, and the junction held 17 bases outside the gene matches. CDR3 length equals 16 residues. Germline CDR1 reads SEHNR; CDR2 reads FQNEAQ (reference sequence). In nucleotides, the CDR3 is TGTGCCAGCAGCCCTACACTTGGACAGGCTTTTAGAGGCTACACCTTC. It is translated as CASSPTLGQAFRGYTF.

The chain recombines TRBV28 with TRBJ1-6; no reliable D call. Between the trimmed V and J ends, which lost 11 bases and 7 bases, there was a span of 24 bases. Germline CDR1 reads MDHEN; CDR2 reads SYDVKM. CDR3 length: 16 amino acids. The CDR3 region is CAARTVTYTKNSPLHF. The CDR3 DNA follows: TGTGCCGCAAGGACGGTTACTTACACAAAGAATTCACCCCTCCACTTT.

The chain carries TRBV6-2 or TRBV6-3 and TRBJ2-7; D is unclear. Germline V gene sequence: CDR1 MNHEY, CDR2 SVGEGT. V was pared by 4 bases and J by 2 bases, with 15 bases between. The CDR3 extends over 15 amino acids. The CDR3 is CASSSRHRAAYEQYF. DNA of the CDR3: TGTGCCAGCAGTTCTAGACATAGGGCCGCCTACGAGCAGTACTTC.